This TCR beta chain was identified in a study of response to subunit inactivated influenza vaccine. With respect to this clonotype: Its antigen is unknown.

Study observations and caveats: After each seasonal influenza vaccination, few new T cells are recruited, the authors suggested.

The CDR3 has 15 amino acids. The V and J ends lost 4 bases and 4 bases respectively, with 16 bases between them. CDR1 is SGHDN and CDR2 is FVKESK in the germline V gene. A single record per CDR3 protein comes from TCRdb applying MiXCR to the RT-PCR reads. The data hold a few hundred thousand distinct CDR3 sequences, with 11% to 15% observed a single time. The gene calls are TRBV14 and TRBJ1-2; D may be TRBD1 (5 bases). The TCR sequence derives from a man aged 45-60 years who received an inactivated influenza vaccine. Sequenced material: PBMCs from blood, taken 11 to 12 days after vaccination. The CDR3 bases are TGTGCCAGCAGCCTAAGCAGGGCACCGAGCTATGGCTACACCTTC. The encoded protein is CASSLSRAPSYGYTF.